Listed below are T cell receptor beta chains from one sample, sequenced in a study of cytomegalovirus exposure and HLA in healthy donors. The table came from immunoSEQ multiplex PCR; TCRdb's copy has only in-frame clones and leaves some out. This listing includes approximately 110,000 clones. Specimen: PBMCs. Receptors originate from a man aged 18 to 35 in good health and CMV-seronegative. Each CDR3 is given with its conserved first and last residue. Each record gives: V gene, D gene, J gene, CDR3 protein, CDR3 DNA. D genes are given only for firm matches.

V: TRBV29-1
D: TRBD2
J: TRBJ2-7
CDR3: CSVSGGDPYEQYF
DNA: TGCAGCGTTTCGGGAGGGGATCCCTACGAGCAGTACTTC

V: TRBV25-1
D: TRBD2
J: TRBJ2-1
CDR3: CASSEYLAGVYNEQFF
DNA: TGTGCCAGCAGTGAATATTTAGCGGGGGTATACAATGAGCAGTTCTTC

V: TRBV6-6
D: TRBD1
J: TRBJ1-3
CDR3: CASSPIGQEIGNTIYF
DNA: TGTGCCAGCAGCCCTATCGGACAGGAGATCGGAAACACCATATATTTT

V: TRBV12-5
D: .
J: TRBJ2-4
CDR3: CASAPAAGLLAKNIQYF
DNA: TGTGCTAGTGCCCCAGCGGCGGGCCTGCTAGCCAAAAACATTCAGTACTTC

V: TRBV2
D: .
J: TRBJ1-5
CDR3: CASREYQGNQPQHF
DNA: TGTGCCAGCAGAGAATACCAGGGCAATCAGCCCCAGCATTTT

V: TRBV18
D: .
J: TRBJ2-7
CDR3: CASSGPGSYEQYF
DNA: TGTGCCAGCTCCGGCCCGGGATCCTACGAGCAGTACTTC

V: TRBV2
D: TRBD1
J: TRBJ1-4
CDR3: CASRRDRDEKLFF
DNA: TGTGCCAGCAGGCGGGACAGGGACGAAAAACTGTTTTTT

V: TRBV13
D: TRBD2
J: TRBJ2-1
CDR3: CASSLTSGRYNEQFF
DNA: TGTGCCAGCAGCTTAACTAGCGGCCGCTACAATGAGCAGTTCTTC

V: TRBV19
D: TRBD1
J: TRBJ1-2
CDR3: CASSNQGQGDYGYTF
DNA: TGTGCCAGTAGTAACCAGGGACAGGGAGACTATGGCTACACCTTC

V: TRBV7-9
D: .
J: TRBJ2-2
CDR3: CASSLIGVTGELFF
DNA: TGTGCCAGCAGCTTAATAGGGGTCACCGGGGAGCTGTTTTTT

V: TRBV11-2
D: .
J: TRBJ2-7
CDR3: CASSLDAYEQYF
DNA: TGTGCCAGCAGCTTAGATGCCTACGAGCAGTACTTC

V: TRBV10-3
D: TRBD1
J: TRBJ1-2
CDR3: CAISATGVQVNYGYTF
DNA: TGTGCCATCAGTGCGACAGGGGTACAAGTTAACTATGGCTACACCTTC

V: TRBV6-4
D: TRBD2
J: TRBJ2-3
CDR3: CASSEAGGEADTQYF
DNA: TGTGCCAGCAGTGAAGCGGGGGGGGAGGCAGATACGCAGTATTTT

V: TRBV6-5
D: .
J: TRBJ2-7
CDR3: CASSFKGALITRQYF
DNA: TGTGCCAGCAGCTTTAAAGGGGCCCTGATAACGCGGCAGTACTTC

V: TRBV11-3
D: TRBD1
J: TRBJ2-3
CDR3: CASSLRQGRTDTQYF
DNA: TGTGCCAGCAGCTTAAGACAGGGGAGAACAGATACGCAGTATTTT

V: TRBV6-5
D: .
J: TRBJ2-7
CDR3: CASSYSGGGEQYF
DNA: TGTGCCAGCAGTTACTCTGGAGGGGGCGAGCAGTACTTC

V: TRBV11-2
D: TRBD2
J: TRBJ2-1
CDR3: CASSILAGSYNEQFF
DNA: TGTGCCAGCAGCATACTAGCGGGGTCCTACAATGAGCAGTTCTTC

V: TRBV28
D: TRBD2
J: TRBJ2-1
CDR3: CATGGDSGRQYEQFF
DNA: TGTGCCACCGGGGGCGATAGCGGGAGGCAATATGAGCAGTTCTTC

V: TRBV10-1
D: TRBD2
J: TRBJ2-1
CDR3: CASSPQWTSGENEQFF
DNA: TGCGCCAGCAGTCCACAATGGACTAGCGGGGAAAATGAGCAGTTCTTC

V: TRBV5-5
D: TRBD1
J: TRBJ1-4
CDR3: CASSMDRGGEKLFF
DNA: TGTGCCAGCAGCATGGACAGGGGTGGCGAAAAACTGTTTTTT

V: TRBV19
D: .
J: TRBJ2-7
CDR3: CASSIDSGIKGYEQYF
DNA: TGTGCCAGTAGTATAGATTCGGGGATAAAGGGCTACGAGCAGTACTTC

V: TRBV30
D: .
J: TRBJ1-5
CDR3: CAWSPRDNQPQHF
DNA: TGTGCCTGGAGTCCCCGGGACAATCAGCCCCAGCATTTT

V: TRBV7-9
D: .
J: TRBJ2-7
CDR3: CASSLVVYEQYF
DNA: TGTGCCAGCAGCTTAGTAGTATACGAGCAGTACTTC